There are many counts of the clone carrying this TCR beta chain. Its specificity is not known. These data originate in a study of T cells in Graves' hyperthyroidism and ophthalmopathy. Overall study results and limits: Separating ophthalmopathy from stable hyperthyroidism was achieved by a 13 V-J model.

Clinical symptoms, serum thyroxine and TRAb, thyroid ultrasound and orbital computed tomography together formed the diagnostic basis. The CDR3 extends over 10 amino acids. The germline V gene encodes CDR1 SQVTM and CDR2 ANQGSEA. Trimming stripped 4 bases from V and 5 bases from J, with 5 bases between. Regions amplified from RNA transcripts were the TCR beta CDR3 regions. TCR CDR3 regions were first amplified by RT-PCR with HTBI primers. One entry per CDR3 protein results from TCRdb running MiXCR on the multiplex PCR reads. The sample lists 700,000 to 850,000 distinct CDR3 sequences; under 45% were seen once.

The source is a woman in her thirties or forties with Graves' hyperthyroidism. Sequenced material: blood. The chain combines TRBV29-1 with TRBJ1-1; D gene ambiguous. CDR3 sequence (DNA): TGCAGCGTTGCCCAGACTGAAGCTTTCTTT. It translates to CSVAQTEAFF.